A single T cell receptor beta chain is shown here with its context. Its antigen is currently not known. No base quality values were provided; no much bigger clone lies one nucleotide off. This record belongs to a study of cytomegalovirus exposure and HLA in healthy donors (TCRdb year 2017). Turning to the overall study: An earlier analysis of approximately 640 of the donors reported approximately 290 Gb of sequence data and some 120 million unique TCR beta sequences from 150 million to 200 million T cells. An early release covering 550 to 650 HLA-typed donors comprised roughly 300 gigabases of sequencing data and 85 million to 100 million unique TCR sequences. Of the roughly 430 genotyped donors, around 81% fell in the genetic ancestry cluster associated with self-reported Caucasian donors. The study aimed to test whether signatures of past pathogen exposure could be identified by cataloging public T cell receptors. The study used immunosequencing to profile the T cell repertoires of several hundred subjects and linked those repertoires to cytomegalovirus serostatus. Besides the first cohort of more than 650 subjects, a separate validation cohort made up of around 120 different subjects was used. The study combined high-throughput TCR immunosequencing, statistical association of individual TCRs with disease status, and machine learning to predict cytomegalovirus infection status. In a later analysis, previously published TCR beta repertoires from several hundred donors were re-analyzed and high-resolution HLA genotyping was added so that TCR occurrence patterns could be studied. In the later analysis, no new phenotypic data were used to find candidate immune exposures; instead, reliance was placed on TCR beta sequences and their occurrence across donors. To decide whether each TCR beta V gene segment behaved as functional or pseudogenic, an earlier analysis of fewer than 750 of the donors relied on high-throughput TCR beta sequencing. Alongside the repertoire data, information on donor age, sex, ethnicity and CMV serostatus was compiled. A later genetic analysis took genome-wide SNP genotypes for 398 of the 666 donors and used that subset as a discovery cohort. All discovery cohort repertoires had been generated on a single sequencing platform. Both class I and class II loci were covered by HLA typing, at four-digit resolution. Typing coverage differed by locus: A, B, C, DRB1 and DQB1 were typed in about 620-630 donors, DQA1 in about 500, DPA1 in 600 to 610, and DPB1 in just under 490. Four or five DR-DQ haplotypes were treated as single units for association and clustering because of strong linkage in the cohort. Among about 400 genotyped donors of the cohort, an average of about 240,000 unique TCR beta nucleotide sequences was sequenced per donor, of which roughly 17% were non-productive. The paper's findings and limits, for the study overall: A total of fewer than 200 TCR beta chains were listed by the study as associated with cytomegalovirus. A later analysis reported that several top co-occurrence clusters appeared linked to parvovirus B19, influenza, CMV and Epstein-Barr virus. It was suggested by the authors that the approach could potentially be generalized to other disease states and immunological phenotypes. When HLA alleles, especially DR and DQ, strongly co-occurred, attributing TCR associations to individual alleles was difficult. Some IMGT-functional V segments, including TRBV6-2 and TRBV6-3, could not be told apart with the 87-base-pair reads, so those segments were excluded. Because HLA typing was missing for some donors at each locus, association tests included only the typed subset. A few of the identified cytomegalovirus-associated TCR beta chains were confirmed in vitro to be specific for cytomegalovirus antigens. A later analysis associated 15,000 to 20,000 TCR beta sequences with specific HLA alleles at a false discovery rate of 0.05. The classifier was reported to diagnose cytomegalovirus status with high specificity and sensitivity in both the original cohort and the validation cohort. An earlier analysis of approximately 540 of the donors showed that most TCR beta V segments appeared in productive rearrangements either about 90% or about 30% of the time, which broadly matched IMGT annotations. According to a later genetic analysis, donors in an Asian-associated ancestry cluster had fewer N-insertions in productive TCRs than the roughly 700-donor mean. A later genetic analysis associated a missense DCLRE1C variant with V-gene and J-gene trimming of TCR beta chains, and an independent cohort replicated the association. The earlier analysis of some 560 of the donors excluded roughly 16 rarely observed V segments, including chromosome 9 orphons, because counts were too low. Compared with equally common non-associated chains, HLA-associated TCR beta chains in a later analysis were more clonally expanded and had lower generation probabilities. Most TCR sequences were seen in very few donors, while some public TCRs were found in many individuals. The presence/absence analyses assumed that sequencing depth was roughly uniform across donors, and that assumption may not be true. This cohort had only TCR beta chains sequenced, and the lack of alpha or paired-chain data limited which features could be detected. A group of highly shared sequence variants was considered likely to be a technical artifact of the sequencing pipeline. Immune exposure information for the cohort was limited to CMV serostatus. Linkage disequilibrium might explain the correlated functional status among segregating V segments, but an unknown experimental factor could not be ruled out. A further reported finding was that TCR beta sequences accurately predicted the HLA-A and HLA-B alleles for most subjects in the first cohort. A later analysis found that most CMV-associated TCR beta chains appeared HLA-restricted, with HLA associations seemingly driven largely by CMV exposure. In a later analysis, TCR association rates were found to vary across HLA loci, with the most associated TCRs seen for DRB1 alleles and the fewest for HLA-C alleles.

CDR1 SGDLS and CDR2 YYNGEE were looked up in the germline V gene. After removal of 3 bases from V and 1 base from J, the junction retains 5 bases not matched to a gene. Reading from cysteine to phenylalanine, the CDR3 counts 16 amino acids. CDR3 DNA only is kept here, 48 bases in frame from base 1. The cohort was made up of roughly 670 healthy bone marrow donors. At the time of sampling, every cohort member was nominally healthy, though immune exposures that went unrecorded were likely present. The donor was CMV seropositive and belonged to the group of 250 to 300 seropositive cohort members. A peripheral blood sample was collected from each donor, and TCR beta sequencing was performed on peripheral blood mononuclear cells. Genomic DNA extraction from the blood cell samples was performed with the Qiagen DNeasy Blood Extraction Kit. The library came from the immunoSEQ multiplex PCR assay. For the multiplex PCR, a mixture combining 60 forward primers for TCR Vbeta segments and 13 reverse primers for TCR Jbeta segments was used. Amplification of the CDR3 region of rearranged TCR beta genes was performed with a multiplex PCR assay on genomic DNA. The Illumina HiSeq System was used to sequence the amplified TCR beta libraries as 87-base-pair reads. The paper's processing steps were these. A later analysis counted about 80 million unique TCR beta chains across the 640 or so repertoires, and around 9.9 million of these chains were shared by at least two donors. Raw reads were error-corrected and collapsed into unique sequences with a nearest-neighbor algorithm that merged closely related sequences to remove PCR and sequencing errors. Alignment of CDR3 sequences to IMGT reference sequences was used to assign V, D and J gene segments. For a sequence to be retained, at least a six-nucleotide match to both a V gene segment and a J gene segment was required. Rearrangements were called productive when the CDR3 lacked stop codons and stayed in frame with V and J; all others were non-productive. Following IMGT convention, CDR3 was defined as the stretch from the second conserved V-encoded cysteine up to the conserved J-encoded phenylalanine. The earlier analysis of about 620 of the donors excluded sequences that lacked an unambiguous match to a single V gene segment. An earlier analysis of 587 of the donors called V segments functional above 56.7% productive rearrangements and segregating when the between-donor standard deviation exceeded 5%. A statistical classification framework was developed to diagnose cytomegalovirus status using the catalog of TCR beta chain sequences. In a later analysis, TCR nucleotide sequences were compared against IMGT/GENE-DB human TR gene sequences so that V and J genes could be assigned. A later analysis assigned CDR3 sequences and most-parsimonious VDJ recombination scenarios with the TCRdist pipeline. In a later analysis, each TCR beta chain was defined by its CDR3 amino acid sequence together with its V-gene family, and reads without a unique V-gene family were excluded. A later analysis removed several hundred highly shared, low-generation-probability nucleotide sequences to deal with suspected cross-contamination and a sequencing artifact. In a later analysis, a clonal expansion index was calculated for each public chain from normalized within-repertoire ranks of inferred template counts. In a later analysis, generation probabilities were computed with a VDJ recombination model fitted to out-of-frame rearrangements, and the resulting probabilities were checked against IGoR. In a later analysis, TCR-TCR, TCR-HLA and TCR-CMV co-occurrence was scored with hypergeometric tests, and a repertoire-size bias correction was applied to TCR pairs. In a later analysis, false discovery rates were estimated by permuting HLA or CMV assignments 20 times. In a later analysis, co-occurring TCRs were grouped using DBSCAN, and TCRdist sequence similarity was added for clustering within HLA-allele-positive subsets. Co-occurrence clustering excluded repertoires with fewer than 30,000 or more than 120,000 public chains, plus five with anomalous nucleotide sharing. This immuneACCESS table, as held by TCRdb, lists in-frame sequences with V and J called but not all clones. Of the missing ones, under half trace to an unresolved V gene in checked studies; the others have no known cause. V and J calls and clone size come straight from that table; D and trimming were deduced from the DNA. This sample comprises 150,000 to 250,000 clones, approximately 79% of them detected only once. The ten top clones hold under 4.5% of the sample.

This TCR was recovered from a woman aged 30 to 39 in good health and CMV-seropositive. The specimen sequenced was PBMCs. The chain joins TRBV9 to TRBJ2-3, with TRBD2 matching 10 junction bases. CDR3 protein: CASSAVAGGGTDTQYF. The sequenced DNA is TGTGCCAGCAGCGCAGTAGCGGGAGGTGGCACAGATACGCAGTATTTT.